Below are 32 T cell receptor beta chains sequenced from a single sample in a study of blood T cells in healthy people across ages. A second PCR of roughly 7 to 11 cycles used a sample-barcoded 5' primer and a J-beta primer mix. TCRdb called the 5' RACE reads again in MiXCR, with one record for every CDR3 protein. The profile shows about 770,000 distinct CDR3 sequences, under 45% of them singletons. Material: blood. These TCRs come from a man aged 60 to 69 in good health.

In the case of this clonotype: At one end, the junction sequence differs from germline, possibly due to a read error. This sequence joins TRBV2 and TRBJ1-4; D may be TRBD1 (6 bases). The CDR3 consists of 15 residues. Germline V gene lookup returns CDR1 SNHLY and CDR2 FYNNEI. CDR3 loop: CASSQAEGGSEKPFF. Here the CDR3 DNA reads TGTGCCAGCAGTCAAGCGGAAGGGGGAAGTGAAAAACCGTTTTTT.

The chain couples TRBV12-3 or TRBV12-4 to TRBJ2-6; 7 bases are a match to TRBD1. With V trimmed by 6 bases and J by 1 base, 3 bases remained unmatched. This CDR3 has 15 amino acids. The CDR3 is CASRKGASGANVLTF. The CDR3 coding sequence is TGTGCCAGCAGAAAGGGGGCTTCTGGGGCCAACGTCCTGACTTTC.

This clonotype showed up just a few times. The chain carries TRBV2 and TRBJ2-5; 13 bases align to TRBD2. V lost 10 bases to trimming and J lost 9 bases; unmatched junction nucleotides: 14. The CDR3 is 15 residues long. In germline, CDR1 is SNHLY, CDR2 FYNNEI. The CDR3 DNA reads as TGTGCCACAACCCCAGAGGGACTAGCGGGGAAGGCCCAGTACTTC. It codes for CATTPEGLAGKAQYF.

This chain connects TRBV20-1 to TRBJ2-3, with 11 nucleotides matching TRBD2. V gave up 8 bases and J gave up 2 bases; unmatched junction bases: 3. Germline CDR1 reads DFQATT; CDR2 reads SNEGSKA (reference sequence). This CDR3 contains 13 residues. Written as DNA, the CDR3 is TGCAGTCGACTAGCGGGGTTCACAGATACGCAGTATTTT. Its protein is CSRLAGFTDTQYF.

The gene calls are TRBV6-2 or TRBV6-3 and TRBJ1-5; D possibly corresponds to TRBD1 (5 bases). Trimming stripped 0 bases from V and 4 bases from J, with 13 bases between. Looked up from germline, CDR1 is MNHEY and CDR2 is SVGEGT. There are 16 residues in the CDR3. As DNA, the CDR3 is TGTGCCAGCAGTTACTCGACCGGGACCAAAAATCAGCCCCAGCATTTT. This sequence encodes CASSYSTGTKNQPQHF.

The chain carries TRBV14 and TRBJ2-7; D unresolved. The end of the DNA aligns better with TRBJ2-4, so the J call may be wrong. The germline V gene has CDR1 SGHDN and CDR2 FVKESK. The CDR3 consists of 13 residues. CDR3 in amino acids: CASSQTGKNIQYF. Written as DNA, the CDR3 is TGTGCCAGCAGCCAAACCGGTAAAAACATTCAGTACTTC.

This clonotype was seen more than once but under ten times. The chain uses TRBV7-9 and TRBJ1-2; 7 bases line up with TRBD1. The CDR3 is 17 residues long. The germline gives CDR1 SEHNR, CDR2 FQNEAQ (reference sequence). Losses at the gene ends were 0 bases for V and 3 bases for J; bases not matched to a gene: 10. Here the CDR3 DNA reads TGTGCCAGCAGCTTAGCGCCGGGACAGTCTCCGGACTATGGCTACACCTTC. This gives the protein CASSLAPGQSPDYGYTF.

V and J are TRBV6-6 and TRBJ2-1; no definite D call. The ends were cut back, 6 bases at V and 0 bases at J, with 15 bases in the middle. Looked up from germline, CDR1 is MNHNY and CDR2 is SVGAGI (reference sequence). The CDR3 has 16 amino acids. For the CDR3, the DNA is TGTGCCAGCAGCCACAAACCCTTAAGCTCCTACAATGAGCAGTTCTTC. It translates to CASSHKPLSSYNEQFF.

The chain has TRBV7-2 and TRBJ2-5, with a weak D call TRBD2 (6 bases). The CDR3 contains 12 residues. The germline gives CDR1 SGHTA, CDR2 FQGNSA. Between the trimmed V and J ends, which lost 2 bases and 7 bases, there was a span of 8 bases. DNA of the CDR3: TGTGCCAGCAGCTTATCGGAGGGGACCCAGTACTTC. Translated, it gives CASSLSEGTQYF.

J is TRBJ2-2 and V is TRBV12-3 or TRBV12-4; tentatively, D is TRBD2 (7 bases). The CDR3 is 15 residues long. The ends were cut back, 3 bases at V and 8 bases at J, with 16 bases in the middle. CDR3 protein: CASSFGGALTGELFF. CDR3 coding DNA: TGTGCCAGCAGTTTTGGGGGGGCATTAACGGGGGAGCTGTTTTTT.

The genes are TRBV19 and TRBJ2-3; no clear D. V lost 1 base to trimming and J lost 3 bases, with 11 bases between them. This CDR3 is built from 15 residues. Germline CDR1 and CDR2: LNHDA and SQIVND (reference sequence). The CDR3 region is CASSIVIYGTDTQYF. The CDR3 bases are TGTGCCAGTAGTATAGTTATCTACGGGACAGATACGCAGTATTTT.

This clonotype was detected only once. The V gene is TRBV20-1, the J gene TRBJ2-1; 11 nucleotides align to TRBD2. J was trimmed by 5 bases and V by 3 bases; bases with no gene match: 6. The CDR3 has 15 residues. Germline V lookup: CDR1 DFQATT, CDR2 SNEGSKA (reference sequence). This CDR3 reads CSARTTSGAHNEQFF. The CDR3 DNA reads as TGCAGTGCTAGGACGACTAGCGGGGCACACAATGAGCAGTTCTTC.

This clonotype has just a few counts. CDR3 in amino acids: CSVRGYRTTDTQYF. The DNA of the CDR3 is TGCAGTGTCAGGGGCTACCGGACCACAGATACGCAGTATTTT. The chain uses TRBV20-1 and TRBJ2-3, with a weak D call TRBD1 (6 bases). The CDR3 has 14 residues. Trimming took off 7 bases at V and 2 bases at J, with 16 bases between the two ends. Germline assignment: CDR1 DFQATT and CDR2 SNEGSKA (reference sequence).

The J gene is TRBJ2-7, the V gene TRBV18; no firm D call. Germline V gene data show CDR1 as KGHSH and CDR2 as LQKENI. CDR3 length: 13 amino acids. Trimming stripped 5 bases from V and 3 bases from J, with 11 bases between. CDR3 region: CASSTGQIYEQYF. The DNA for the CDR3 is TGTGCCAGCTCAACCGGCCAGATCTACGAGCAGTACTTC.

The gene calls are TRBV11-2 and TRBJ2-3; either TRBD1 or TRBD2 may fit D (5 bases each). V was shortened by 3 bases and J by 9 bases, with 25 bases between the two germline ends. CDR1 is SGHAT and CDR2 is FQNNGV in the germline V gene. This CDR3 has 17 residues. CDR3 in amino acids: CASSFDGTGKGMETQYF. In nucleotides, the CDR3 is TGTGCCAGCAGCTTTGACGGGACGGGGAAAGGAATGGAGACGCAGTATTTT.

This clonotype has more than one count but fewer than ten. V and J are TRBV12-3 or TRBV12-4 and TRBJ2-4; D is undetermined. The DNA end favors TRBJ2-7, so the J call may be wrong. The CDR3 has 11 residues. CDR3: CASTLVGEQYF. The CDR3 coding sequence is TGTGCCAGCACCCTAGTGGGCGAGCAGTACTTC.

In its sample, this clonotype was seen a few times. This chain connects TRBV6-5 to TRBJ1-5; 9 bases agree with TRBD1. The V gene's germline CDR1 is MNHEY and CDR2 SVGAGI. J was trimmed by 1 base and V by 0 bases; bases with no gene match: 7. This CDR3 contains 18 residues. The CDR3 region has the DNA TGTGCCAGCAGTTACTCCCCTTGGACAGGGGCAAGCAATCAGCCCCAGCATTTT. The encoded protein is CASSYSPWTGASNQPQHF.

The chain joins TRBV12-5 to TRBJ2-4; perhaps TRBD1 as D (5 bases). The last part of the DNA fits TRBJ2-7 better; the J call may be wrong. The CDR3 consists of 14 residues. Germline V CDR1 and CDR2: LGHNT, FRNRAP. The CDR3 spells CASGASRVMDEQYF. The DNA for the CDR3 is TGTGCTAGCGGCGCAAGCAGGGTAATGGACGAGCAGTACTTC.

The rearrangement uses TRBV4-1 and TRBJ2-3; TRBD2 agrees at 11 bases. V shed 0 bases, J shed 3 bases, and the junction held 5 bases outside the gene matches. Germline loops: CDR1 MGHRA, CDR2 YSYEKL. The CDR3 sequence is 17 residues long. As DNA, the CDR3 is TGCGCCAGCAGCCAAGATCGGCTAGCGGGGGGAACAGATACGCAGTATTTT. Amino acid sequence: CASSQDRLAGGTDTQYF.

This chain joins TRBV13 and TRBJ2-4; D remains ambiguous. Trimming stripped 1 base from V and 0 bases from J, with 16 bases between. The CDR3 sequence is 18 residues long. From germline, CDR1 is PRHDT and CDR2 FYEKMQ (reference sequence). CDR3 protein: CASSLAASDSPAKNIQYF. CDR3 DNA: TGTGCCAGCAGCTTAGCGGCATCAGATTCCCCAGCCAAAAACATTCAGTACTTC.

This clonotype was seen a few times. The rearrangement joins TRBV10-3 to TRBJ2-3; D may be TRBD1 (7 bases). Trimming left V 6 bases short and J 3 bases short, with 31 bases between. There are 20 residues in the CDR3. Per germline, CDR1 ENHRY and CDR2 SYGVKD. The CDR3 DNA reads as TGTGCCATCAGAGTACCCAAGGGATCGACAGGGAGGTGTTTAACAGATACGCAGTATTTT. Residues: CAIRVPKGSTGRCLTDTQYF.

This clonotype was recorded a few times. The rearrangement uses TRBV7-9 and TRBJ1-4; D gene uncertain. The CDR3 consists of 15 residues. V gave up 5 bases and J gave up 3 bases, with 13 bases separating them. The V gene's germline CDR1 is SEHNR and CDR2 FQNEAQ (reference sequence). CDR3 sequence: CASSASEGANEKLFF. The CDR3 region has the DNA TGTGCCAGCAGCGCCTCGGAAGGAGCTAATGAAAAACTGTTTTTT.

This sequence joins TRBV4-3 and TRBJ2-3, with 8 bases fitting TRBD2. Looked up from germline, CDR1 is LGHNA and CDR2 is YSLEER. The CDR3 has 17 amino acids. The J segment lost 2 bases and the V segment lost 2 bases, leaving 9 bases of the junction unmatched. DNA of the CDR3: TGCGCCAGCAGCCAAAAAAAGCAGCGGGGGTACACAGATACGCAGTATTTT. Amino acid sequence: CASSQKKQRGYTDTQYF.

This clonotype was seen only a few times. This sequence joins TRBV6-2 or TRBV6-3 and TRBJ2-6; no clear D gene. The V end lost 5 bases, the J end lost 0 bases, and 20 bases lay between the germline ends. The germline gives CDR1 MNHEY, CDR2 SVGEGT. The CDR3 totals 19 residues. CDR3 nucleotides: TGTGCCAGCAGTGACCCAGGTCGGGCGGTGAACTCTGGGGCCAACGTCCTGACTTTC. Translation: CASSDPGRAVNSGANVLTF.

As regards this clonotype: The junction does not match germline at one end; this may be a read error. The chain employs TRBV20-1 and TRBJ1-1, with TRBD1 matching 7 bases. The CDR3 runs to 11 residues. CDR1 and CDR2 (germline): DFQATT, SNEGSKA (reference sequence). The CDR3 DNA reads as TGCAGTCCTAGGGGGCCCACTGAAGCTTTCTTT. Protein: CSPRGPTEAFF.

Comment on this clonotype: Germline and junction disagree at one end, which may indicate a read error. This chain joins TRBV27 and TRBJ2-5; 12 nucleotides line up with TRBD2. There are 14 residues in the CDR3. Germline V gene sequence: CDR1 MNHEY, CDR2 SMNVEV (reference sequence). Here the CDR3 reads CANSLDASGGAQYF. CDR3 nucleotide sequence: TGTGCCAACAGTTTAGACGCTAGCGGGGGGGCCCAGTACTTC.

As for this clonotype: Mismatch with germline at one junction end may stem from a read error. The chain carries TRBV6-5 and TRBJ1-2; the match to TRBD1 covers 7 bases. Looked up from germline, CDR1 is MNHEY and CDR2 is SVGAGI. The CDR3 spans 13 residues. The CDR3 reads CASSYSAGGGYTF. The DNA of the CDR3 is TGTGCCAGTAGTTACTCGGCAGGGGGTGGCTACACCTTC.

The CDR3 sequence is CASSLDVVGYTF. For the CDR3, the DNA is TGTGCCAGCAGCTTAGACGTGGTTGGCTACACCTTC. The V call is TRBV7-9, the J call TRBJ1-2, with D unclear. Germline V CDR1 and CDR2: SEHNR, FQNEAQ (reference sequence). V was clipped by 1 base and J by 7 bases, with 7 bases between them. This CDR3 is 12 amino acids long. Filled out from reference TRBV7-9 and TRBJ1-2, the complete variable domain reads DTGVSQNPRHKITKRGQNVTFRCDPISEHNRLYWYRQTLGQGPEFLTYFQNEAQLEKSRLLSDRFSAERPKGSFSTLEIQRTEQGDSAMYLCASSLDVVGYTFGSGTRLTVV.

This clonotype was seen a few times. This chain joins TRBV7-2 and TRBJ2-4; D may correspond to TRBD1 or TRBD2 (5 bases each). Germline V CDR1 and CDR2: SGHTA, FQGNSA. Trimming removed 1 base at V and 0 bases at J, with 10 bases between. The CDR3 consists of 16 residues. CDR3 DNA sequence: TGTGCCAGCAGCTTAGGAGGTGGGGGAGCCAAAAACATTCAGTACTTC. This encodes CASSLGGGGAKNIQYF.

The rearrangement joins TRBV12-3 or TRBV12-4 to TRBJ2-7; 9 nucleotides align to TRBD2. This CDR3 spans 14 amino acids. The ends lost 3 bases at V and 7 bases at J; junction bases unmatched: 7. CDR3 sequence: CASSLRGGFNEQYF. For the CDR3, the DNA is TGTGCCAGCAGTTTGCGGGGGGGCTTCAATGAGCAGTACTTC.

The chain carries TRBV11-3 and TRBJ2-4; 7 positions agree with TRBD1. The end of the DNA is better explained by TRBJ2-7, so the J call may be wrong. The germline CDR1 and CDR2 sequences are SGHNT and YENEEA. The length of the CDR3 is 17 residues. In nucleotides, the CDR3 is TGTGCCAGCAGCTTAGTATCGGGTAGGACAGGATACTACGAGCAGTACTTC. Translating it yields CASSLVSGRTGYYEQYF.

The table lists this clonotype with many counts. V usage is TRBV4-3 and J usage is TRBJ2-5, with a possible D match to TRBD1 (7 bases). Trimming shortened V by 1 base and J by 4 bases, and 16 bases separated the two germline ends. Per germline, CDR1 LGHNA and CDR2 YSLEER. This CDR3 region has 16 residues. DNA of the CDR3: TGCGCCAGCAGCCAAGGACGGCGTCAGGGGGGAGAGACCCAGTACTTC. The encoded protein is CASSQGRRQGGETQYF.